This is a list of T cell receptor beta chains from one sample in a study of ipilimumab plus nivolumab after autologous stem cell transplantation. Profiled with immunoSEQ multiplex PCR; TCRdb holds only in-frame clones, not every one. The sample contains some 46,000 clones, more than 70% of which appear only once. Sequenced material: PBMCs, taken in a trial of ipilimumab plus nivolumab as post-transplant consolidation. The source of these receptors is a male donor with multiple myeloma. Both conserved end residues are part of each CDR3. A D gene is named only where the DNA matches it firmly. Size values are once, few and many counts, or a class for expanded clones, and some rows have none.

NA	TRBD1	TRBV7-8	TRBJ2-7	CASSFGDRVDEQYF	TGTGCCAGCAGCTTTGGGGACAGGGTCGACGAGCAGTACTTC
NA	TRBD2	TRBV27	TRBJ2-1	CASSARATSAKGNEQFF	TGTGCCAGCAGCGCAAGAGCAACTAGCGCCAAGGGGAATGAGCAGTTCTTC
NA	TRBD2	TRBV10-3	TRBJ2-5	CAIREASGGSGETQYF	TGTGCCATCAGGGAGGCTAGCGGGGGATCGGGAGAGACCCAGTACTTC
NA	NA	TRBV4-2	TRBJ2-5	CASSQGALQETQYF	TGTGCCAGCAGCCAAGGGGCGTTACAAGAGACCCAGTACTTC
NA	NA	TRBV14	TRBJ1-5	CASSLGRAQPQHF	TGTGCCAGCAGCCTCGGGCGCGCCCAGCCCCAGCATTTT
NA	TRBD1	TRBV6-5	TRBJ2-5	CASIRGQGQETQYF	TGTGCCAGCATACGGGGACAGGGGCAAGAGACCCAGTACTTC
NA	TRBD1	TRBV5-6	TRBJ2-7	CASSLRWDRSHYEQYF	TGTGCCAGCAGCTTAAGATGGGACAGGTCTCACTACGAGCAGTACTTC
once	NA	TRBV5-1	TRBJ1-2	CASSPRGGGYGYTF	TGCGCCAGCAGCCCCCGGGGAGGGGGGTATGGCTACACCTTC
NA	NA	TRBV7-9	TRBJ2-5	CASSPRDDQETQYF	TGTGCCAGCAGCCCCCGGGACGACCAAGAGACCCAGTACTTC
NA	TRBD2	TRBV6-6	TRBJ2-5	CASRDLAAGVLETQYF	TGTGCCAGCAGGGACCTCGCAGCGGGAGTTTTGGAGACCCAGTACTTC
NA	TRBD1	TRBV10-1	TRBJ2-3	CASSADRGPDTQYF	TGCGCCAGCAGTGCCGACAGGGGGCCAGATACGCAGTATTTT
NA	TRBD2	TRBV27	TRBJ2-7	CASRKGTSGIYEQYF	TGTGCCAGCAGGAAGGGGACTAGCGGGATCTACGAGCAGTACTTC
NA	NA	TRBV18	TRBJ1-4	CASSPDRTTNEKLFF	TGTGCCAGCTCACCTGACAGAACAACTAATGAAAAACTGTTTTTT
NA	NA	TRBV2	TRBJ1-1	CASSVARFTEAFF	TGTGCCAGCAGTGTGGCCAGGTTCACTGAAGCTTTCTTT
once	NA	TRBV9	TRBJ2-7	CASSTRGDPYYEQYF	TGTGCCAGCAGCACCAGGGGGGACCCTTACTACGAGCAGTACTTC
NA	TRBD1	TRBV5-4	TRBJ2-7	CASSLGRGGQGERGEQYF	TGTGCCAGCAGCTTGGGGAGAGGTGGGCAGGGGGAAAGGGGCGAGCAGTACTTC
NA	NA	TRBV2	TRBJ2-6	CASSESGIGANVLTF	TGTGCCAGCAGTGAATCAGGGATCGGGGCCAACGTCCTGACTTTC
NA	NA	TRBV7-3	TRBJ2-5	CASSPGGGAQETQYF	TGTGCCAGCAGCCCCGGAGGGGGGGCCCAAGAGACCCAGTACTTC
once	TRBD1	TRBV5-1	TRBJ1-5	CASSPGQGVYSNQPQHF	TGCGCCAGCAGCCCCGGACAGGGGGTTTATAGCAATCAGCCCCAGCATTTT
NA	NA	TRBV19	TRBJ2-1	CAASRGSSYNEQFF	TGTGCCGCCTCGAGGGGGAGCTCCTACAATGAGCAGTTCTTC
few	TRBD1	TRBV9	TRBJ1-6	CASSRQGTPYNSPLHF	TGTGCCAGCTCCCGACAGGGGACCCCCTATAATTCACCCCTCCACTTT
NA	NA	TRBV7-9	TRBJ1-2	CASSSWGGEVGYGYTF	TGTGCCAGCAGCTCCTGGGGAGGGGAGGTGGGCTATGGCTACACCTTC
NA	NA	TRBV21-1	TRBJ1-2	CASSKDVHDYGYTF	TGTGCCAGCAGCAAAGATGTCCACGATTATGGCTACACCTTC
NA	NA	TRBV28	TRBJ2-1	CASEARSYNEQFF	TGTGCCAGTGAGGCGAGGTCCTACAATGAGCAGTTCTTC
NA	NA	TRBV28	TRBJ1-1	CASTSVGRSTEAFF	TGTGCCAGCACCTCCGTAGGGCGGAGCACTGAAGCTTTCTTT
NA	NA	TRBV27	TRBJ2-3	CASTPGYSGTQYF	TGTGCCAGTACTCCTGGATATTCTGGTACGCAGTATTTT
NA	NA	TRBV29-1	TRBJ2-1	CSGSGGDNEQFF	TGCAGCGGCTCCGGGGGAGACAATGAGCAGTTCTTC
NA	NA	TRBV7-9	TRBJ2-5	CASSFVSGGKETQYF	TGTGCCAGCAGCTTCGTTAGCGGCGGAAAAGAGACCCAGTACTTC
NA	NA	TRBV4-1	TRBJ2-7	CASSQESATFTSYEQYF	TGCGCCAGCAGCCAAGAATCAGCAACGTTCACCTCCTACGAGCAGTACTTC
NA	NA	TRBV18	TRBJ2-5	CASSPLVGETQYF	TGTGCCAGCTCACCACTCGTTGGAGAGACCCAGTACTTC
NA	NA	TRBV7-7	TRBJ2-3	CASSSGPPDTQYF	TGTGCCAGCAGCTCAGGCCCTCCAGATACGCAGTATTTT